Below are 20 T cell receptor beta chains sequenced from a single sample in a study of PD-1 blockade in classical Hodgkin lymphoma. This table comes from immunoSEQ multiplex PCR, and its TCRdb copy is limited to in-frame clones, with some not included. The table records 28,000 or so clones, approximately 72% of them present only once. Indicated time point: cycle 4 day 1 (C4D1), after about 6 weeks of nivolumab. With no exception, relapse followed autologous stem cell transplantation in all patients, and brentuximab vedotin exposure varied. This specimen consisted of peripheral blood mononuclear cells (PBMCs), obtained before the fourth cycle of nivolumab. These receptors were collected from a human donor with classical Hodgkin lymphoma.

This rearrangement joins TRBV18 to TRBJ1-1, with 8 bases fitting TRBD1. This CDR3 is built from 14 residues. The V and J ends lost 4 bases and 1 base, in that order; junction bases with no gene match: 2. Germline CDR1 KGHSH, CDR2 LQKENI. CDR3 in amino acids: CASSRQGQNTEAFF. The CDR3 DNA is TGTGCCAGCTCACGACAGGGGCAGAACACTGAAGCTTTCTTT.

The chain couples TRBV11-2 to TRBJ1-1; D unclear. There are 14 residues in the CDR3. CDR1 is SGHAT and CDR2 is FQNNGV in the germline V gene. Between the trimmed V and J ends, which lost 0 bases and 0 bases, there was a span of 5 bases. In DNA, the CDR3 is TGTGCCAGCAGCTTAGATCTCGTGAACACTGAAGCTTTCTTT. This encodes CASSLDLVNTEAFF.

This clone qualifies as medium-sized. This chain's CDR3 is CASSPTGSYNEQFF. For the CDR3, the DNA is TGTGCCAGCAGCCCAACGGGTTCATACAATGAGCAGTTCTTC. The rearrangement uses TRBV7-2 and TRBJ2-1; D is undetermined. The germline CDR1 and CDR2 sequences are SGHTA and FQGNSA. This CDR3 has 14 amino acids. The V end was cut by 5 bases, the J end by 4 bases, with 12 bases between.

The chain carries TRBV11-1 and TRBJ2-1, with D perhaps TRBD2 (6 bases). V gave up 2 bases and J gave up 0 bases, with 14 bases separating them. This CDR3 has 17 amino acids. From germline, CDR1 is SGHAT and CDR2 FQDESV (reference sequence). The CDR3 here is CASSLPNAGSSYNEQFF. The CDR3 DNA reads TGTGCCAGCAGCTTACCCAATGCGGGGTCCTCCTACAATGAGCAGTTCTTC.

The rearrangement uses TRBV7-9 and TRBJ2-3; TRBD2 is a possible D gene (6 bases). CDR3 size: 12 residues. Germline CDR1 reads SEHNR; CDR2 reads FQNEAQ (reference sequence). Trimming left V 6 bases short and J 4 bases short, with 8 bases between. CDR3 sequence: CASSPSADTQYF. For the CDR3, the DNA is TGTGCCAGCAGTCCTAGCGCAGATACGCAGTATTTT.

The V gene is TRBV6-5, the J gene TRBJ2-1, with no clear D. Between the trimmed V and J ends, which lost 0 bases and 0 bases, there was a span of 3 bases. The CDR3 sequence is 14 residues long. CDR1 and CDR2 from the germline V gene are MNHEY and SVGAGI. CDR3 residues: CASSYSGSYNEQFF. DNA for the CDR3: TGTGCCAGCAGTTACTCGGGCTCCTACAATGAGCAGTTCTTC.

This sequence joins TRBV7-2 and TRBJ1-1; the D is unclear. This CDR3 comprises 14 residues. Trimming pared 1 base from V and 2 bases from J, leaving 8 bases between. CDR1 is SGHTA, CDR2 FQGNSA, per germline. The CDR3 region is CASSLEQTNTEAFF. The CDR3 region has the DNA TGTGCCAGCAGCTTAGAACAGACCAACACTGAAGCTTTCTTT.

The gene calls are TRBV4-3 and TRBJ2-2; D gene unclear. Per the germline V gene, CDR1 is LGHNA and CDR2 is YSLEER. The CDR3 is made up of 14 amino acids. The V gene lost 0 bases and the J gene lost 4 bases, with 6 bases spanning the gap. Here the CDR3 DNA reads TGCGCCAGCAGCCAAGAAAGAATCACCGGGGAGCTGTTTTTT. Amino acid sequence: CASSQERITGELFF.

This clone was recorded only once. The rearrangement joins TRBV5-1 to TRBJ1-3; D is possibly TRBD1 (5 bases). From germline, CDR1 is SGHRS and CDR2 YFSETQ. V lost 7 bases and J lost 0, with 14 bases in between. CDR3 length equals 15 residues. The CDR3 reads CASGPTGLSGNTIYF. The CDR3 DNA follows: TGCGCCAGCGGACCCACAGGCCTCTCTGGAAACACCATATATTTT.

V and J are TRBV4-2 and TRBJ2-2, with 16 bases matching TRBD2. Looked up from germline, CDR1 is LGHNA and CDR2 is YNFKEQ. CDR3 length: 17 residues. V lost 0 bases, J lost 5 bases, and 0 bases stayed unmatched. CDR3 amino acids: CASSQEGLAGGTGELFF. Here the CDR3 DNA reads TGTGCCAGCAGCCAAGAGGGACTAGCGGGAGGGACCGGGGAGCTGTTTTTT.

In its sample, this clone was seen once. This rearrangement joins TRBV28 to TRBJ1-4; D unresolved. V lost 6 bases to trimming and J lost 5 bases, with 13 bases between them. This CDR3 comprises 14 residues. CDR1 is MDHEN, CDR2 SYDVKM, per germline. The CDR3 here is CASRQSRQNEKLFF. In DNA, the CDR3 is TGTGCCAGCAGACAGTCAAGGCAAAATGAAAAACTGTTTTTT. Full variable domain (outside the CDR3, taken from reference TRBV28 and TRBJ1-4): DVKVTQSSRYLVKRTGEKVFLECVQDMDHENMFWYRQDPGLGLRLIYFSYDVKMKEKGDIPEGYSVSREKKERFSLILESASTNQTSMYLCASRQSRQNEKLFFGSGTQLSVL.

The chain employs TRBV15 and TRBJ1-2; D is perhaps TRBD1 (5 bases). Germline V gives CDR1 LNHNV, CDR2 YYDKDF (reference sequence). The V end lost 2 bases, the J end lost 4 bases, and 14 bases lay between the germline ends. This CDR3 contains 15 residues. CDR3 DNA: TGTGCCACCAGCAGACCCCCAGGACACCTCTATGGCTACACCTTC. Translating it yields CATSRPPGHLYGYTF.

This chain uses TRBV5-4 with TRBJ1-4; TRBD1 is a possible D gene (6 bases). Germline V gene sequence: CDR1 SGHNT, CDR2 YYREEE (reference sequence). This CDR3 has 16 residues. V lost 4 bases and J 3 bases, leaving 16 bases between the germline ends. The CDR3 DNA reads TGTGCCAGCAGCATTACAACAGGGAGTCCTAATGAAAAACTGTTTTTT. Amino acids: CASSITTGSPNEKLFF.

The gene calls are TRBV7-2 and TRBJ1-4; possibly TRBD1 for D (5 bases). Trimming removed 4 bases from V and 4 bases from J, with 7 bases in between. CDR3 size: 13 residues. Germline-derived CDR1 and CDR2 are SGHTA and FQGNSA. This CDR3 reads CASSSGLNEKLFF. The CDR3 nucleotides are TGTGCCAGCAGCTCGGGGCTTAATGAAAAACTGTTTTTT.

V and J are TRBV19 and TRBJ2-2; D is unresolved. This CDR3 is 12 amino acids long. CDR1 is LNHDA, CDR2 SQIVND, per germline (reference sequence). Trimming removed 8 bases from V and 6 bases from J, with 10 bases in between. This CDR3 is CASPDGAGELFF. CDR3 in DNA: TGTGCCAGTCCCGATGGGGCCGGGGAGCTGTTTTTT.

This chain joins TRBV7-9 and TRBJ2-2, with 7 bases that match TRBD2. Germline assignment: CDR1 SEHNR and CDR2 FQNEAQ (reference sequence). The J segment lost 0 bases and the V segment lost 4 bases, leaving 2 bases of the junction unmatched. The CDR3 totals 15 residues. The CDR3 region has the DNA TGTGCCAGCAGCTCAGCGGGAACGAACACCGGGGAGCTGTTTTTT. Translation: CASSSAGTNTGELFF.

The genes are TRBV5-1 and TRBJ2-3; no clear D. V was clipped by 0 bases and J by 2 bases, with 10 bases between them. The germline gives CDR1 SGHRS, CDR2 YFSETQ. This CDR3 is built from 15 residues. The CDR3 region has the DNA TGCGCCAGCAGCTTGGCCAATCCAACCACAGATACGCAGTATTTT. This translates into CASSLANPTTDTQYF.

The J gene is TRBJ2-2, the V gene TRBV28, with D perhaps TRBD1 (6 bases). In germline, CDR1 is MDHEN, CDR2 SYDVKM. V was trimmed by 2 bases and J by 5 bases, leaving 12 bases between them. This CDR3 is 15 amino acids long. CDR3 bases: TGTGCCAGCAGTTTACCGGACAGACTTACCGGGGAGCTGTTTTTT. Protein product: CASSLPDRLTGELFF.

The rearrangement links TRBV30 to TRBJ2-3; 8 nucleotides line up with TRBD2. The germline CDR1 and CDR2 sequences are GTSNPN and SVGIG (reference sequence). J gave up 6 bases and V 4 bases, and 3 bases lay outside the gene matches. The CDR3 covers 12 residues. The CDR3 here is CAWTGGWDTQYF. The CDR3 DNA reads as TGTGCCTGGACGGGGGGGTGGGATACGCAGTATTTT.

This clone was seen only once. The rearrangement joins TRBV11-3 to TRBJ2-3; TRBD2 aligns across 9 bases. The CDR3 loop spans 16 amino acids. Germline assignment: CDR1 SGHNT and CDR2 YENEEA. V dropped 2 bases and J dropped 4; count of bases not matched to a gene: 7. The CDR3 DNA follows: TGTGCCAGCAGCTTACGACGCGGGGGGGCGTCAGATACGCAGTATTTT. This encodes CASSLRRGGASDTQYF.